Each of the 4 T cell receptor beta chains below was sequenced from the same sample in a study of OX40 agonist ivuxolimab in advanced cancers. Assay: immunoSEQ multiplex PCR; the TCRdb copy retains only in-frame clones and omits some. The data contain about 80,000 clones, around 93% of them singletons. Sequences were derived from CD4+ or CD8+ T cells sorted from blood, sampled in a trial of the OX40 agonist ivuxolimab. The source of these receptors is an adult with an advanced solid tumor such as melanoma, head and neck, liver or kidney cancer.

The CDR3 here is CASSSSAGQISYEQYF. The CDR3 DNA sequence: TGTGCCAGCAGTTCCAGTGCGGGACAGATCTCCTACGAGCAGTACTTC. This sequence joins TRBV27 and TRBJ2-7; perhaps TRBD1 as D (7 bases). Per the germline V gene, CDR1 is MNHEY and CDR2 is SMNVEV (reference sequence). This CDR3 has 16 amino acids. Between the trimmed V and J ends, which lost 4 bases and 0 bases, there was a span of 16 bases.

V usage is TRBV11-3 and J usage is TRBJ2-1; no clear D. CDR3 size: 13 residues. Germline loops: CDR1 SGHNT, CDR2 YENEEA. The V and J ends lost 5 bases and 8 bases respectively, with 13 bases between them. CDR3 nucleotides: TGTGCCAGCAGCCCACCTTCGATGGATGAGCAGTTCTTC. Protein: CASSPPSMDEQFF.

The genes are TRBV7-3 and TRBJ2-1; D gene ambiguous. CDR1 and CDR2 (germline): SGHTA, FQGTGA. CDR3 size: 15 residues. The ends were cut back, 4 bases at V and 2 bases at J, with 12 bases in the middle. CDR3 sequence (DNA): TGTGCCAGCAGCTCACCCGAGGTGGCCTACAATGAGCAGTTCTTC. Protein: CASSSPEVAYNEQFF.

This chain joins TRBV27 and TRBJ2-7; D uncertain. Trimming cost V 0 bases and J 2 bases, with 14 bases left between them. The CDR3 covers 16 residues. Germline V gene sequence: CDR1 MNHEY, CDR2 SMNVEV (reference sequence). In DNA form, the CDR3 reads TGTGCCAGCAGTTTATCGAAGGGAATTGTAACCTACGAGCAGTACTTC. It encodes CASSLSKGIVTYEQYF.